One and the same sample provided the 23 T cell receptor beta chains below, sequenced in a study of identical twins. One entry per CDR3 protein results from TCRdb running MiXCR on the 5' RACE reads. The table shows under 350,000 distinct CDR3 sequences, with roughly 10% occurring only once. Separately, the same data were catalogued under a study of yellow fever vaccine responses in identical twins.

Sequencing was carried out using CD8+ T cells sorted from blood. The source is a woman younger than 35 in good health.

This chain links TRBV7-9 with TRBJ2-3, with TRBD2 as a possible D gene (6 bases). V was cut by 0 bases and J by 7 bases, with 20 bases left in between. Germline loops: CDR1 SEHNR, CDR2 FQNEAQ (reference sequence). The CDR3 totals 17 residues. The DNA for the CDR3 is TGTGCCAGCAGCTTAGCAGGACGGGACTCTCCACTGCATACGCAGTATTTT. This sequence encodes CASSLAGRDSPLHTQYF.

At least ten counts were recorded for this clonotype. The rearrangement links TRBV5-6 to TRBJ1-2, with 12 bases that match TRBD1. V trimming: 5 bases; J trimming: 8 bases; junction bases outside the gene matches: 10. Germline lookup yields CDR1 SGHDT and CDR2 YYEEEE. This CDR3 comprises 15 residues. The CDR3: CASRQSGTGGGGYTF. The CDR3 bases are TGTGCCAGCAGACAATCCGGGACAGGGGGCGGAGGCTACACCTTC.

There are many counts of this clonotype. CDR3 nucleotide sequence: TGTGCCAGCAGTGAAGGCGGAACTGAAGCTTTCTTT. Protein: CASSEGGTEAFF. The genes are TRBV2 and TRBJ1-1; unclear D gene. CDR1 and CDR2 from the germline V gene are SNHLY and FYNNEI. The CDR3 length is 12 residues. V was cut by 1 base and J by 5 bases, with 5 bases left in between.

This clonotype was seen only a few times. The chain combines TRBV6-2 or TRBV6-3 with TRBJ2-1, with 12 nucleotides matching TRBD2. This CDR3 contains 16 residues. Germline CDR1 reads MNHEY; CDR2 reads SVGEGT. The J segment lost 10 bases and the V segment lost 6 bases, leaving 13 bases of the junction unmatched. The chain's CDR3 is CASSHPLAGGLDEQFF. DNA for the CDR3: TGTGCCAGCAGCCATCCCCTAGCGGGAGGGCTGGACGAGCAGTTCTTC.

The CDR3 loop is CASSGTSGNIQYF. CDR3 bases: TGTGCCAGCAGTGGGACTAGCGGTAACATTCAGTACTTC. This chain uses TRBV7-2 with TRBJ2-4, with TRBD2 matching over 11 bases. Germline CDR1 and CDR2: SGHTA and FQGNSA. The V and J ends lost 6 bases and 7 bases, in that order; junction bases with no gene match: 2. The length of the CDR3 is 13 residues.

The V call is TRBV2, the J call TRBJ2-3; D gene uncertain. The CDR3 contains 14 residues. Trimming took off 3 bases at V and 3 bases at J, with 10 bases between the two ends. Germline assignment: CDR1 SNHLY and CDR2 FYNNEI. The CDR3 region is CASSDSLMTDTQYF. Here the CDR3 DNA reads TGTGCCAGCAGTGATTCTTTGATGACAGATACGCAGTATTTT.

V gene TRBV4-3 combines with J gene TRBJ1-4; D perhaps matches TRBD1 (6 bases). This CDR3 is 14 amino acids long. V lost 9 bases to trimming and J lost 6 bases, with 17 bases between them. Germline V gives CDR1 LGHNA, CDR2 YSLEER. The CDR3 region has the DNA TGCGCCAGTAATACAGGGTCGGTGTATGAAAAACTGTTTTTT. Encoded protein: CASNTGSVYEKLFF.

This chain links TRBV7-9 with TRBJ1-2; D gene uncertain. This CDR3 contains 15 residues. From germline, CDR1 is SEHNR and CDR2 FQNEAQ (reference sequence). V lost 1 base, J lost 0 bases, and 9 bases lay in between. The CDR3 sequence: CASSLVGRTNYGYTF. The CDR3 nucleotides read TGTGCCAGCAGCTTAGTAGGCAGAACTAACTATGGCTACACCTTC.

There are a few counts of this clonotype. This rearrangement joins TRBV4-1 to TRBJ2-5; D not certain. The germline V gene has CDR1 MGHRA and CDR2 YSYEKL. The CDR3 extends over 15 amino acids. Trimming removed 0 bases at V and 5 bases at J, with 13 bases between. CDR3 DNA sequence: TGCGCCAGCAGCCAAGAGGCGGAGCCCCAGGAGACCCAGTACTTC. This sequence encodes CASSQEAEPQETQYF.

This clonotype was observed a handful of times. The chain links TRBV6-5 to TRBJ2-2; D unclear. Trimming removed 0 bases from V and 6 bases from J, with 14 bases in between. Germline CDR1 and CDR2: MNHEY and SVGAGI. CDR3 length: 16 amino acids. The CDR3 nucleotides are TGTGCCAGCAGTTACTCGATAGCCGACGGACCCGGGGAGCTGTTTTTT. Translating it yields CASSYSIADGPGELFF.

In this sample, this clonotype turned up many times. V is TRBV18 and J is TRBJ2-3; 8 bases map to TRBD1. Losses at the gene ends were 1 base for V and 4 bases for J; bases not matched to a gene: 10. Germline-derived CDR1 and CDR2 are KGHSH and LQKENI. The length of the CDR3 is 17 residues. CDR3 sequence: CASSPLRGQGGSDTQYF. In DNA form, the CDR3 reads TGTGCCAGCTCACCACTTCGCGGACAGGGCGGTTCAGATACGCAGTATTTT.

This clonotype was recorded at least ten times. This sequence joins TRBV4-1 and TRBJ2-7; TRBD1 matches at 7 bases. The CDR3 loop spans 15 amino acids. Germline trimming cut 6 bases from V and 4 bases from J; bases unmatched to any gene: 12. The germline CDR1 and CDR2 sequences are MGHRA and YSYEKL. The CDR3: CASSPSDRAVYEQYF. DNA for the CDR3: TGCGCCAGCAGTCCGTCCGACAGGGCCGTATACGAGCAGTACTTC.

This clonotype was counted a few times. CDR3 coding DNA: TGCAGTGCAGCCGCTCGGGACAGGGTTGTTTCAGATACGCAGTATTTT. Amino acid sequence: CSAAARDRVVSDTQYF. The rearrangement links TRBV20-1 to TRBJ2-3, with TRBD1 matching 9 bases. V dropped 6 bases and J dropped 4; count of bases not matched to a gene: 14. The CDR3 covers 16 residues. Germline V gives CDR1 DFQATT, CDR2 SNEGSKA (reference sequence).

This chain joins TRBV5-6 and TRBJ2-2; 8 positions match TRBD1. Germline CDR1 reads SGHDT; CDR2 reads YYEEEE. V lost 4 bases to trimming and J lost 8 bases; unmatched junction nucleotides: 10. This CDR3 has 15 amino acids. In nucleotides, the CDR3 is TGTGCCAGCAGCCCCCGCGGACAGGGCAGAGGGGAGCTGTTTTTT. It specifies CASSPRGQGRGELFF.

The V call is TRBV27, the J call TRBJ2-1, with D unresolved. Germline loops: CDR1 MNHEY, CDR2 SMNVEV (reference sequence). This CDR3 has 14 amino acids. The V gene lost 2 bases and the J gene lost 7 bases, with 12 bases spanning the gap. DNA for the CDR3: TGTGCCAGCAGTTTAGGGATCACGGTTAATGAGCAGTTCTTC. It encodes CASSLGITVNEQFF.

The sample holds many counts of this clonotype. The genes are TRBV4-3 and TRBJ2-1; D gene uncertain. CDR3 length equals 15 residues. CDR1 is LGHNA and CDR2 is YSLEER in the germline V gene. Deletions cut 0 bases from V and 4 bases from J, with 10 bases between. The CDR3 sequence is CASSQDSDGYNEQFF. CDR3 nucleotides: TGCGCCAGCAGCCAAGATTCCGACGGTTACAATGAGCAGTTCTTC.

The CDR3 DNA sequence: TGTGCCAGCAGCTCTCTCCAGGGGGCGGAGGGTGAAAAACTGTTTTTT. It translates to CASSSLQGAEGEKLFF. This chain connects TRBV11-2 to TRBJ1-4; 8 bases are a match to TRBD1. The junction had 11 bases not matched to a gene; V was cut back by 4 bases and J by 7 bases. The CDR3 has 16 amino acids. The germline V gene has CDR1 SGHAT and CDR2 FQNNGV.

This clonotype was recorded many times. The chain joins TRBV7-2 to TRBJ2-5; TRBD1 matches at 7 bases. V gave up 2 bases and J gave up 3 bases; unmatched junction bases: 3. CDR3 size: 14 residues. Germline CDR1 SGHTA, CDR2 FQGNSA. CDR3 protein: CASSLIGTEETQYF. In nucleotides, the CDR3 is TGTGCCAGCAGCTTAATCGGGACAGAAGAGACCCAGTACTTC.

This clonotype has at least ten counts. The V and J genes are TRBV12-3 or TRBV12-4 and TRBJ2-4, with 8 bases identical to TRBD1. The junction had 7 bases not matched to a gene; V was cut back by 7 bases and J by 2 bases. CDR3 length equals 15 residues. The CDR3 sequence: CASTQGALPKNIQYF. The DNA for the CDR3 is TGTGCCAGCACCCAGGGGGCGTTGCCCAAAAACATTCAGTACTTC.

This clonotype came up a few times. The V and J genes are TRBV4-1 and TRBJ1-5; 10 bases agree with TRBD1. The ends lost 3 bases at V and 5 bases at J; junction bases unmatched: 7. Germline lookup yields CDR1 MGHRA and CDR2 YSYEKL. The CDR3 is made up of 16 amino acids. CDR3 residues: CASSQVTGTGDQPQHF. CDR3 nucleotide sequence: TGCGCCAGCAGCCAGGTAACCGGGACAGGGGATCAGCCCCAGCATTTT.

This chain connects TRBV19 to TRBJ2-5; 7 bases fit TRBD2. This CDR3 contains 13 residues. Germline trimming cut 6 bases from V and 5 bases from J; bases unmatched to any gene: 6. Looked up from germline, CDR1 is LNHDA and CDR2 is SQIVND (reference sequence). The CDR3 DNA follows: TGTGCCAGTAGCCCGACTAGCATTGAGACCCAGTACTTC. It is translated as CASSPTSIETQYF. The complete variable domain, with remaining parts taken from reference TRBV19 and TRBJ2-5, reads DGGITQSPKYLFRKEGQNVTLSCEQNLNHDAMYWYRQDPGQGLRLIYYSQIVNDFQKGDIAEGYSVSREKKESFPLTVTSAQKNPTAFYLCASSPTSIETQYFGPGTRLLVL.

This clonotype was observed many times. This chain links TRBV7-9 with TRBJ2-2, with D uncertain. Germline-derived CDR1 and CDR2 are SEHNR and FQNEAQ (reference sequence). Trimming shortened V by 5 bases and J by 1 base, and 8 bases separated the two germline ends. The length of the CDR3 is 14 residues. The CDR3 here is CASSPRLNTGELFF. Written as DNA, the CDR3 is TGTGCCAGCAGCCCCAGACTGAACACCGGGGAGCTGTTTTTT.

This clonotype was counted between two and nine times. The chain has TRBV4-3 and TRBJ1-2; 7 nucleotides align to TRBD1. V trimming: 0 bases; J trimming: 4 bases; junction bases outside the gene matches: 5. This CDR3 is built from 15 residues. Per the germline V gene, CDR1 is LGHNA and CDR2 is YSLEER. CDR3 loop: CASSQEEGASYGYTF. CDR3 nucleotide sequence: TGCGCCAGCAGCCAAGAGGAGGGGGCCTCCTATGGCTACACCTTC.